These 11 T cell receptor beta chains were sequenced from one sample in a study of T cell repertoires in cytomegalovirus infection. Via MiXCR, TCRdb re-called the reads, giving one row per CDR3 protein. This table holds 150,000 to 200,000 distinct CDR3 sequences, about an eighth found once. The sample consisted of PBMCs. These receptor sequences come from a human donor in good health (CMV status not recorded). Some clones in this sample may be carry-over from other donors' samples.

The sample holds many counts of this clonotype. The J gene is TRBJ2-1, the V gene TRBV4-3, with 12 bases matching TRBD2. The V gene's germline CDR1 is LGHNA and CDR2 YSLEER. The CDR3 has 17 residues. V trimming: 0 bases; J trimming: 6 bases; junction bases outside the gene matches: 6. The CDR3 loop reads CASSQDSSGRGSNEQFF. The CDR3 nucleotides are TGCGCCAGCAGCCAAGACTCTAGCGGGAGGGGGTCCAATGAGCAGTTCTTC.

This chain uses TRBV6-5 with TRBJ2-6, with TRBD1 matching over 7 bases. The CDR3 is 17 amino acids. Germline-derived CDR1 and CDR2 are MNHEY and SVGAGI. V lost 7 bases to trimming and J lost 0 bases; unmatched junction nucleotides: 9. CDR3 in amino acids: CASKGQWLSSGANVLTF. CDR3 DNA sequence: TGTGCCAGCAAGGGACAGTGGCTTTCCTCTGGGGCCAACGTCCTGACTTTC.

This clonotype has a count of ten or more. The J gene is TRBJ2-7, the V gene TRBV7-2, with D hard to call. Germline V gives CDR1 SGHTA, CDR2 FQGNSA. CDR3 length equals 15 residues. V lost 1 base and J 1 base, leaving 11 bases between the germline ends. Here the CDR3 reads CASSLVASLSYEQYF. CDR3 bases: TGTGCCAGCAGCTTAGTCGCGTCCTTATCCTACGAGCAGTACTTC.

This clonotype was found many times. DNA of the CDR3: TGTGCCAGCAGCGAAGGGGGAGCCGGCAGAACGCAGTATTTT. Amino acid sequence: CASSEGGAGRTQYF. This chain connects TRBV7-3 to TRBJ2-3; D perhaps matches TRBD1 (6 bases). Germline V lookup: CDR1 SGHTA, CDR2 FQGTGA. The V end was cut by 5 bases, the J end by 9 bases, with 18 bases between. The CDR3 spans 14 residues.

The chain employs TRBV25-1 and TRBJ1-2; D uncertain. The CDR3 runs 11 residues. Germline V gene data show CDR1 as MGHDK and CDR2 as SYGVNS. V was cut by 4 bases and J by 5 bases, with 5 bases left in between. CDR3 region: CASSGVYGYTF. CDR3 nucleotides: TGTGCCAGCAGTGGAGTTTATGGCTACACCTTC.

This clonotype was observed many times. DNA of the CDR3: TGTGCCAGCAGTTCCCTGGGGACAGGGGGCGTCGAGACCCAGTACTTC. This encodes CASSSLGTGGVETQYF. The chain recombines TRBV28 with TRBJ2-5; 12 bases are shared with TRBD1. Trimming took 4 bases from V and 5 from J; bases not matched to a gene: 8. Germline V gives CDR1 MDHEN, CDR2 SYDVKM. This CDR3 region has 16 residues.

This clonotype showed up many times. The gene calls are TRBV7-2 and TRBJ2-5; no clear D gene. Germline lookup yields CDR1 SGHTA and CDR2 FQGNSA. CDR3 length: 16 residues. The V and J ends lost 1 base and 2 bases respectively, with 14 bases between them. DNA for the CDR3: TGTGCCAGCAGCTTAGGGGGATGGTATAAACAAGAGACCCAGTACTTC. Translation: CASSLGGWYKQETQYF. The whole variable domain, remainder taken from reference TRBV7-2 and TRBJ2-5, is GAGVSQSPSNKVTEKGKDVELRCDPISGHTALYWYRQSLGQGLEFLIYFQGNSAPDKSGLPSDRFSAERTGGSVSTLTIQRTQQEDSAVYLCASSLGGWYKQETQYFGPGTRLLVL.

This chain connects TRBV9 to TRBJ1-5; perhaps TRBD1 as D (6 bases). Germline CDR1 and CDR2: SGDLS and YYNGEE. Trimming took off 3 bases at V and 5 bases at J, with 15 bases between the two ends. The CDR3 consists of 15 residues. CDR3 bases: TGTGCCAGCAGCGCCAGGGGTGAAGAAGATCAGCCCCAGCATTTT. Translation: CASSARGEEDQPQHF.

This clonotype was detected only a few times. V and J are TRBV29-1 and TRBJ1-2, with D maybe TRBD1 (5 bases). Germline V gene sequence: CDR1 SQVTM, CDR2 ANQGSEA. Deletions cut 2 bases from V and 8 bases from J, with 15 bases between. The CDR3 extends over 13 amino acids. In DNA form, the CDR3 reads TGCAGCGTTGAATACCAGGGTAATAGGGGCTACACCTTC. Translating gives CSVEYQGNRGYTF.

The chain combines TRBV15 with TRBJ2-1; either TRBD1 or TRBD2 may supply D (5 bases each). Trimming shortened V by 4 bases and J by 0 bases, and 13 bases separated the two germline ends. CDR1 and CDR2 (germline): LNHNV, YYDKDF (reference sequence). The length of the CDR3 is 16 residues. The CDR3 here is CATSTNWGSSYNEQFF. CDR3 coding DNA: TGTGCCACCAGCACCAACTGGGGGAGCTCCTACAATGAGCAGTTCTTC. The full variable domain, its missing parts supplied by reference TRBV15 and TRBJ2-1, is DAMVIQNPRYQVTQFGKPVTLSCSQTLNHNVMYWYQQKSSQAPKLLFHYYDKDFNNEADTPDNFQSRRPNTSFCFLDIRSPGLGDTAMYLCATSTNWGSSYNEQFFGPGTRLTVL.

The chain combines TRBV2 with TRBJ1-1, with D hard to call. CDR1 SNHLY and CDR2 FYNNEI come from the germline V gene. There are 15 residues in the CDR3. Trimming cost V 2 bases and J 2 bases, with 12 bases left between them. CDR3 in DNA: TGTGCCAGCAGTGAATTTCGGTACCTAAACACTGAAGCTTTCTTT. Translating it yields CASSEFRYLNTEAFF.